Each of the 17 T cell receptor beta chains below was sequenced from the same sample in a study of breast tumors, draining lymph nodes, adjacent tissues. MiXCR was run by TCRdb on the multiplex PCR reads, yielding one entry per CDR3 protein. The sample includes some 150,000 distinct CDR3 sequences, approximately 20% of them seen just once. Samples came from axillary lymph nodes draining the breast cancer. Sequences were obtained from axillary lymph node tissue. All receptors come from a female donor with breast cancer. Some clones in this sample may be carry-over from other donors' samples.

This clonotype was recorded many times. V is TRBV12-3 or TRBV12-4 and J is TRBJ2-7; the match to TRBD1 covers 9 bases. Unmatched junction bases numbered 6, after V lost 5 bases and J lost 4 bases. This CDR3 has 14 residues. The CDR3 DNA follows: TGTGCCAGCAGTATCCGGGACAGGGTGTACGAGCAGTACTTC. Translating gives CASSIRDRVYEQYF.

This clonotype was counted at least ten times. The CDR3 coding sequence is TGTGCCAGCACCGAACAGGGTGCCGGGGAGCTGTTTTTT. Protein product: CASTEQGAGELFF. The V gene is TRBV12-3 or TRBV12-4, the J gene TRBJ2-2; tentatively, D is TRBD1 (6 bases). V shed 7 bases and J shed 6 bases, with 12 bases lying between them. This CDR3 is 13 amino acids long.

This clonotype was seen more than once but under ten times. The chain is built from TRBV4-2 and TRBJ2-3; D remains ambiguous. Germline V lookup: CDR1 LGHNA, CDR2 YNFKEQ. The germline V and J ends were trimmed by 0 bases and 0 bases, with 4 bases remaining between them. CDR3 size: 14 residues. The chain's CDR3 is CASSQEPSTDTQYF. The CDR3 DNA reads TGTGCCAGCAGCCAAGAACCTAGCACAGATACGCAGTATTTT.

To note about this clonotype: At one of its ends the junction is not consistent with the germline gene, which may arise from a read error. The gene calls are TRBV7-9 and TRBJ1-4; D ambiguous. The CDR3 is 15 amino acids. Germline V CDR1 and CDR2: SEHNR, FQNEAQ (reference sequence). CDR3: CASCLGAGSAEKLFF. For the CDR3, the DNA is TGTGCCAGCTGCTTAGGAGCAGGTTCCGCTGAAAAACTGTTTTTT.

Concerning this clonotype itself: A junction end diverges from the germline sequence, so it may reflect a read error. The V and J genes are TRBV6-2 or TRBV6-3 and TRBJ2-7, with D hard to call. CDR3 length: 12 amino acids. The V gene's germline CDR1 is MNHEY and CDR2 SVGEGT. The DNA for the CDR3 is TGTGCCAGCAGCCGACGTTCCTACGAGCAGCACTTC. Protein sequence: CASSRRSYEQHF.

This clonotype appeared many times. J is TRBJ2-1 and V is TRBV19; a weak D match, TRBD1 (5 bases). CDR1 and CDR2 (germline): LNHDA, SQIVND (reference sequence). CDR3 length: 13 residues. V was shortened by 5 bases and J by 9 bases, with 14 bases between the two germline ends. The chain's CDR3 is CASSWAGSSEQFF. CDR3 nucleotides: TGTGCCAGTAGTTGGGCAGGGTCCTCTGAGCAGTTCTTC.

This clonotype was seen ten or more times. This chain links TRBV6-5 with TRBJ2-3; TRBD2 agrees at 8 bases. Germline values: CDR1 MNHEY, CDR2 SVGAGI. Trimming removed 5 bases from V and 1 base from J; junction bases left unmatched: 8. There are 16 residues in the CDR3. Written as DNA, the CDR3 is TGTGCCAGCAGTCCCCGCGGGACTAGAGGCACAGATACGCAGTATTTT. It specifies CASSPRGTRGTDTQYF.

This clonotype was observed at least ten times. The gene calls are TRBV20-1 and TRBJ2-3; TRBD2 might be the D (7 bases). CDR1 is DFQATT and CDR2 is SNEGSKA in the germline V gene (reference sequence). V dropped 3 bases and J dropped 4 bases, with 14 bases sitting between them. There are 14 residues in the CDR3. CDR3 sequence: CSASGGAWSDTQYF. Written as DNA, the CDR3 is TGCAGTGCTAGTGGGGGGGCTTGGTCAGATACGCAGTATTTT.

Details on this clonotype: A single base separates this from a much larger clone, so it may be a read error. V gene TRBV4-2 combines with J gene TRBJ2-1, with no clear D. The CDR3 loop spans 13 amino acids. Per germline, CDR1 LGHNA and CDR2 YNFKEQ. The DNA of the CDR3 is TGTGCCAGCAGAACGAGCTCCTACAATGAGCAGTCCTTC. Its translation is CASRTSSYNEQSF.

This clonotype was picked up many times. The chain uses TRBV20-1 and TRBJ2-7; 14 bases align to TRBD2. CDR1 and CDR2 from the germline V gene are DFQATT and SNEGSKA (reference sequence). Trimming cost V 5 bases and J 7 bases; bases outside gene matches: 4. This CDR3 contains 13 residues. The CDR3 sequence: CSALWTSGREQYF. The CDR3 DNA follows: TGCAGTGCTCTCTGGACTAGCGGGAGGGAGCAGTACTTC.

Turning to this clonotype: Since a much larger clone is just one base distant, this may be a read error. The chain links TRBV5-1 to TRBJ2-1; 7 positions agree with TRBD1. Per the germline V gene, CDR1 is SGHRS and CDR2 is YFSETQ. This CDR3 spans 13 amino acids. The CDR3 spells CAGSPGQYNEQFF. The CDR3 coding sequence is TGCGCCGGCAGCCCGGGACAGTACAATGAGCAGTTCTTC.

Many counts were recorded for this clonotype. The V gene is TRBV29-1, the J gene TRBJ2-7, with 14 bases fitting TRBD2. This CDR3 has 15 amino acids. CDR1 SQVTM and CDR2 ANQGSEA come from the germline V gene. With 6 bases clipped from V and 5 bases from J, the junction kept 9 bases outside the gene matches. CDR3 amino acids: CSVSGTSGSRDEQYF. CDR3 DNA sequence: TGCAGCGTCTCCGGGACTAGCGGGAGTAGGGACGAGCAGTACTTC.

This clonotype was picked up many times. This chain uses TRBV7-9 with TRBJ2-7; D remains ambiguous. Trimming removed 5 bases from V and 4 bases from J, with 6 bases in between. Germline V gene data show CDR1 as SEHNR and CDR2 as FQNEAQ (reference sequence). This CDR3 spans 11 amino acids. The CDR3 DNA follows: TGTGCCAGCAGCCCCGTTTACGAGCAGTACTTC. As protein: CASSPVYEQYF.

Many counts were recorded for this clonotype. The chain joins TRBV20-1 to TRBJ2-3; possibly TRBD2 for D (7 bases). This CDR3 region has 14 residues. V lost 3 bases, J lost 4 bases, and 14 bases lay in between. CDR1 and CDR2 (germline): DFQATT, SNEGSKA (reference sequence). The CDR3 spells CSASDGRGSDTQYF. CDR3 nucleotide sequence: TGCAGTGCTAGTGATGGGAGGGGGTCAGATACGCAGTATTTT.

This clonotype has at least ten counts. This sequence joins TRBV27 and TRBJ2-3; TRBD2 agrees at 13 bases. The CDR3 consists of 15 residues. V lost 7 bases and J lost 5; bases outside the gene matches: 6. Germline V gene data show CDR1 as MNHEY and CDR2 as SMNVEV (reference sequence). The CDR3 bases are TGTGCCAGCACCGGACTAGCGGGAGCAGGAGATACGCAGTATTTT. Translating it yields CASTGLAGAGDTQYF.

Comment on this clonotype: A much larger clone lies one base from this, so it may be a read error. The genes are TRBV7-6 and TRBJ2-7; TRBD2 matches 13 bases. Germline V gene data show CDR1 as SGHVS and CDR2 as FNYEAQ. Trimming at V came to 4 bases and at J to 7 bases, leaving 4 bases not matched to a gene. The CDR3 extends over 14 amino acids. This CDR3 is CASSSLAGGREQYF. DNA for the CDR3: TGTGCCAGCAGCTCACTAGCGGGAGGGCGGGAGCAGTACTTC.

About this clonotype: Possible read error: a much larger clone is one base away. The CDR3 here is CAGSLQPLQETQYF. As DNA, the CDR3 is TGTGCCGGCAGCTTGCAACCACTTCAAGAGACCCAGTACTTC. This chain uses TRBV5-4 with TRBJ2-5; D not resolved. Looked up from germline, CDR1 is SGHNT and CDR2 is YYREEE (reference sequence). CDR3 length equals 14 residues.